These T cell receptor beta chains were read from a single sample in a study of blood T cell repertoires in COVID-19. Some clones are missing from TCRdb's copy, which holds only in-frame ones; the method was immunoSEQ multiplex PCR. In the table there are 200,000 to 300,000 clones, over 80% of which are singletons. Material: peripheral blood. The receptors derive from a human donor in a cohort sampled during active COVID-19. Each CDR3 is given without its conserved first and last residue. Each record gives: clone size, V gene, J gene, CDR3 protein. For some rows the clone size is stated as once, few or many, or as a class when expanded; others skip it.

clone_size: NA; v_call: TRBV4-1; j_call: TRBJ2-1; cdr3_aa: ASSRHTGTGAYNEQF
clone_size: NA; v_call: TRBV27; j_call: TRBJ1-1; cdr3_aa: ASSPRRDTEAF
clone_size: NA; v_call: TRBV5-1; j_call: TRBJ1-5; cdr3_aa: ASRPFPDSYQPQH
clone_size: NA; v_call: TRBV6-5; j_call: TRBJ1-6; cdr3_aa: ASKQQGDLNSPLH
clone_size: NA; v_call: TRBV19; j_call: TRBJ2-2; cdr3_aa: ASQMGIWRGTGELF
clone_size: NA; v_call: TRBV16; j_call: TRBJ2-7; cdr3_aa: ASSPAPAYEQY
clone_size: NA; v_call: TRBV18; j_call: TRBJ2-3; cdr3_aa: ASSLGEGTDTQY
clone_size: NA; v_call: TRBV9; j_call: TRBJ2-3; cdr3_aa: ASSVAERGGQY
clone_size: NA; v_call: TRBV18; j_call: TRBJ1-4; cdr3_aa: ASSPDSFNEKLF
clone_size: many; v_call: TRBV27; j_call: TRBJ2-7; cdr3_aa: ASANLAGSGEQY
clone_size: NA; v_call: TRBV7-3; j_call: TRBJ1-2; cdr3_aa: ASSLGQARTNYGYT
clone_size: NA; v_call: TRBV5-4; j_call: TRBJ2-7; cdr3_aa: ASSPTGTSPREQY
clone_size: NA; v_call: TRBV5-1; j_call: TRBJ1-5; cdr3_aa: ASSRRPRGFDYQPQH
clone_size: NA; v_call: TRBV5-4; j_call: TRBJ2-2; cdr3_aa: ASSSRGVAGELF
clone_size: NA; v_call: TRBV11-1; j_call: TRBJ2-3; cdr3_aa: ASSFRDYGDTDTQY